Below are 28 T cell receptor beta chains sequenced from a single sample in a study of early stage breast cancer tumors. Sequencing used immunoSEQ multiplex PCR; TCRdb keeps in-frame clones, though not all of them. The profile shows 45,000 to 60,000 clones, approximately 80% of them singletons. Sequencing was performed on blood. These receptors originate from a person aged 45-65 years with breast cancer.

Only a few counts were recorded for this clone. The chain links TRBV5-1 to TRBJ1-2; D remains unclear. Per the germline V gene, CDR1 is SGHRS and CDR2 is YFSETQ. The CDR3 is 14 amino acids. V gave up 4 bases and J gave up 5 bases, with 15 bases separating them. The CDR3 DNA reads as TGCGCCAGCAGCATGGACTACCCGGGGTATGGCTACACCTTC. The encoded protein is CASSMDYPGYGYTF.

The chain employs TRBV7-2 and TRBJ2-3; TRBD2 matches at 7 bases. CDR3 length: 16 residues. V lost 1 base and J lost 8; bases outside the gene matches: 12. The germline gives CDR1 SGHTA, CDR2 FQGNSA. The CDR3 DNA is TGTGCCAGCAGCTTAGTAGGCGGTATAACGGGAGGTACGCAGTATTTT. Amino acid sequence: CASSLVGGITGGTQYF.

The chain joins TRBV18 to TRBJ1-1; tentative D call: TRBD1 (6 bases). The V and J ends lost 5 bases and 0 bases respectively, with 13 bases between them. The CDR3 length is 15 residues. The V gene's germline CDR1 is KGHSH and CDR2 LQKENI. The CDR3 spells CASSGGGHMNTEAFF. The CDR3, as DNA: TGTGCCAGCTCAGGAGGGGGACACATGAACACTGAAGCTTTCTTT.

This clone was detected once. This CDR3 reads CASSSFGVWWDTQYF. The CDR3 region has the DNA TGTGCCAGCAGCTCCTTCGGGGTCTGGTGGGATACGCAGTATTTT. The rearrangement joins TRBV7-2 to TRBJ2-3, with D perhaps TRBD2 (5 bases). The V end was cut by 4 bases, the J end by 6 bases, with 17 bases between. The CDR3 sequence is 15 residues long. Germline V lookup: CDR1 SGHTA, CDR2 FQGNSA.

V is TRBV28 and J is TRBJ1-1, with TRBD1 matching 10 bases. Germline CDR1 and CDR2: MDHEN and SYDVKM. The CDR3 runs to 13 residues. J lost 6 bases, V lost 3 bases, and 1 base had no gene match. The CDR3 nucleotides are TGTGCCAGCAGTTTCGGGACAGGGGCTGAAGCTTTCTTT. This sequence encodes CASSFGTGAEAFF. The variable domain in full, completed from reference TRBV28 and TRBJ1-1, reads DVKVTQSSRYLVKRTGEKVFLECVQDMDHENMFWYRQDPGLGLRLIYFSYDVKMKEKGDIPEGYSVSREKKERFSLILESASTNQTSMYLCASSFGTGAEAFFGQGTRLTVV.

This chain links TRBV6-6 with TRBJ1-1; the D gene is possibly TRBD1 (5 bases). V dropped 2 bases and J dropped 6 bases, with 7 bases sitting between them. Germline values: CDR1 MNHNY, CDR2 SVGAGI (reference sequence). The CDR3 runs 12 residues. The chain's CDR3 is CASSYGQPEAFF. Written as DNA, the CDR3 is TGTGCCAGCAGTTACGGACAACCTGAAGCTTTCTTT.

The rearrangement joins TRBV7-2 to TRBJ1-2, with a tentative D call TRBD1 (6 bases). V was cut by 2 bases and J by 1 base, with 8 bases left in between. The CDR3 sequence is 14 residues long. Germline V gene lookup returns CDR1 SGHTA and CDR2 FQGNSA. The CDR3 loop is CASSLNRVNYGYTF. CDR3 sequence (DNA): TGTGCCAGCAGCTTAAACAGGGTTAACTATGGCTACACCTTC.

The rearrangement joins TRBV9 to TRBJ1-1; no clear D gene. Germline loops: CDR1 SGDLS, CDR2 YYNGEE. The germline V and J ends were trimmed by 0 bases and 1 base, with 13 bases remaining between them. The CDR3 runs 16 residues. The chain's CDR3 is CASSVATIGPNTEAFF. The CDR3 coding sequence is TGTGCCAGCAGCGTAGCTACGATAGGGCCGAACACTGAAGCTTTCTTT. Using reference TRBV9 and TRBJ1-1 for the parts outside the CDR3, the full variable domain is DSGVTQTPKHLITATGQRVTLRCSPRSGDLSVYWYQQSLDQGLQFLIQYYNGEERAKGNILERFSAQQFPDLHSELNLSSLELGDSALYFCASSVATIGPNTEAFFGQGTRLTVV.

This chain connects TRBV2 to TRBJ2-7, with D perhaps TRBD1 or TRBD2 (5 bases each). Per germline, CDR1 SNHLY and CDR2 FYNNEI. V gave up 2 bases and J gave up 5 bases, with 13 bases separating them. CDR3 length: 14 amino acids. The CDR3 reads CASSERVRGDEQYF. For the CDR3, the DNA is TGTGCCAGCAGTGAAAGGGTCCGAGGGGACGAGCAGTACTTC. Drawing the rest from reference TRBV2 and TRBJ2-7, the complete variable domain is EPEVTQTPSHQVTQMGQEVILRCVPISNHLYFYWYRQILGQKVEFLVSFYNNEISEKSEIFDDQFSVERPDGSNFTLKIRSTKLEDSAMYFCASSERVRGDEQYFGPGTRLTVT.

The chain joins TRBV19 to TRBJ1-3; D is uncertain. This CDR3 has 15 residues. The V gene lost 4 bases and the J gene lost 1 base, with 11 bases spanning the gap. CDR1 is LNHDA, CDR2 SQIVND, per germline (reference sequence). CDR3: CASSTAPPSGNTIYF. The CDR3 DNA sequence: TGTGCCAGTAGTACGGCCCCGCCGTCTGGAAACACCATATATTTT.

The rearrangement links TRBV7-2 to TRBJ2-3; tentative D call: TRBD2 (6 bases). The germline V gene encodes CDR1 SGHTA and CDR2 FQGNSA. The ends were cut back, 1 base at V and 4 bases at J, with 15 bases in the middle. This CDR3 comprises 16 residues. DNA for the CDR3: TGTGCCAGCAGCTTAGGAGGAGGGACCATCTCAGATACGCAGTATTTT. Its protein product is CASSLGGGTISDTQYF.

V and J are TRBV5-1 and TRBJ2-5; 7 bases are shared with TRBD1. CDR1 is SGHRS, CDR2 YFSETQ, per germline. This CDR3 is 15 amino acids long. After removal of 9 bases from V and 5 bases from J, the junction contained 16 bases not matched to a gene. CDR3 nucleotides: TGCGCCACCACAGCCAACCCAGGGGGACCGGAGACCCAGTACTTC. The encoded protein is CATTANPGGPETQYF.

This chain joins TRBV7-2 and TRBJ2-7, with TRBD1 matching 8 bases. The CDR3 is 14 residues long. Germline V lookup: CDR1 SGHTA, CDR2 FQGNSA. V lost 4 bases, J lost 2 bases, and 4 bases stayed unmatched. This CDR3 is CASSSGQGPYEQYF. The CDR3 coding sequence is TGTGCCAGCAGCTCCGGACAGGGCCCCTACGAGCAGTACTTC. The complete variable domain, with remaining parts taken from reference TRBV7-2 and TRBJ2-7, reads GAGVSQSPSNKVTEKGKDVELRCDPISGHTALYWYRQSLGQGLEFLIYFQGNSAPDKSGLPSDRFSAERTGGSVSTLTIQRTQQEDSAVYLCASSSGQGPYEQYFGPGTRLTVT.

This CDR3 reads CASSELVTSGANVLTF. CDR3 nucleotides: TGTGCCAGCAGTGAACTCGTGACCTCTGGGGCCAACGTCCTGACTTTC. The chain is built from TRBV6-1 and TRBJ2-6; no firm D call. Germline V lookup: CDR1 MNHNS, CDR2 SASEGT. V shed 2 bases and J shed 0 bases, with 8 bases lying between them. The CDR3 length is 16 residues.

This chain connects TRBV10-3 to TRBJ1-2; 7 bases line up with TRBD1. In germline, CDR1 is ENHRY, CDR2 SYGVKD. Germline trimming cut 6 bases from V and 0 bases from J; bases unmatched to any gene: 13. The CDR3 loop spans 17 amino acids. Here the CDR3 reads CAISSDRAHSTNYGYTF. The CDR3 DNA is TGTGCCATCAGCTCCGACAGGGCCCACTCGACTAACTATGGCTACACCTTC.

The gene calls are TRBV18 and TRBJ2-1, with TRBD2 matching 9 bases. Germline assignment: CDR1 KGHSH and CDR2 LQKENI. V lost 4 bases and J lost 6; bases outside the gene matches: 10. The CDR3 spans 16 residues. The CDR3 loop reads CASSRPAGGLGNEQFF. Written as DNA, the CDR3 is TGTGCCAGCTCACGTCCAGCGGGGGGCCTAGGCAATGAGCAGTTCTTC.

This rearrangement joins TRBV7-2 to TRBJ1-2; no clear D. CDR1 and CDR2 from the germline V gene are SGHTA and FQGNSA. The CDR3 totals 14 residues. V was cut by 5 bases and J by 4 bases, with 14 bases left in between. CDR3 DNA: TGTGCCAGCAGCGCCGGAGGCAGACTCTATGGCTACACCTTC. Its translation is CASSAGGRLYGYTF.

The genes are TRBV5-6 and TRBJ2-1, with 10 bases that match TRBD1. This CDR3 is 14 amino acids long. Germline CDR1 reads SGHDT; CDR2 reads YYEEEE. J gave up 12 bases and V 3 bases, and 9 bases lay outside the gene matches. DNA of the CDR3: TGTGCCAGCAGCTACGGGGACAGGGGATCTTTGCAGTTCTTC. Amino acid sequence: CASSYGDRGSLQFF.

This chain joins TRBV4-1 and TRBJ2-5; D is ambiguous. The V gene lost 0 bases and the J gene lost 1 base, with 9 bases spanning the gap. This CDR3 comprises 15 residues. From germline, CDR1 is MGHRA and CDR2 YSYEKL. CDR3: CASSQESLPQETQYF. The CDR3 DNA reads as TGCGCCAGCAGCCAAGAATCGCTCCCCCAAGAGACCCAGTACTTC.

This clone occurred once. This chain links TRBV27 with TRBJ2-6; 7 nucleotides match TRBD1. V gave up 5 bases and J gave up 2 bases; unmatched junction bases: 3. This CDR3 comprises 15 residues. Looked up from germline, CDR1 is MNHEY and CDR2 is SMNVEV (reference sequence). CDR3 coding DNA: TGTGCCAGCAGTCTAGGACAGGCTGGGGCCAACGTCCTGACTTTC. This codes for CASSLGQAGANVLTF.

The V and J genes are TRBV28 and TRBJ1-1, with D uncertain. V was trimmed by 3 bases and J by 3 bases, leaving 5 bases between them. There are 12 residues in the CDR3. Germline CDR1 MDHEN, CDR2 SYDVKM. The CDR3 nucleotides read TGTGCCAGCAGTTTGATGTACACTGAAGCTTTCTTT. Residues: CASSLMYTEAFF.

V is TRBV6-5 and J is TRBJ1-6; perhaps TRBD1 as D (6 bases). Trimming removed 8 bases from V and 7 bases from J, with 18 bases in between. Germline lookup yields CDR1 MNHEY and CDR2 SVGAGI. The CDR3 loop spans 15 amino acids. In DNA form, the CDR3 reads TGTGCCAGCCGGGCGGGGGGCTGGTTGAATTCACCCCTCCACTTT. It is translated as CASRAGGWLNSPLHF.

This sequence joins TRBV6-5 and TRBJ1-1; the D is unclear. The germline V and J ends were trimmed by 6 bases and 0 bases, with 2 bases remaining between them. CDR3 length: 11 amino acids. CDR1 is MNHEY, CDR2 SVGAGI, per germline. CDR3 loop: CASRLNTEAFF. The CDR3 bases are TGTGCCAGCAGACTGAACACTGAAGCTTTCTTT.

The chain carries TRBV4-1 and TRBJ2-1; 7 nucleotides line up with TRBD2. With 1 base clipped from V and 6 bases from J, the junction kept 12 bases outside the gene matches. The CDR3 spans 17 residues. The germline V gene has CDR1 MGHRA and CDR2 YSYEKL. CDR3 nucleotides: TGCGCCAGCAGCCAAGGGGCGAGCGGGACGCCCTTCAATGAGCAGTTCTTC. Translated: CASSQGASGTPFNEQFF.

The chain combines TRBV5-1 with TRBJ2-5; D is perhaps TRBD2 (7 bases). CDR1 and CDR2 (germline): SGHRS, YFSETQ. The CDR3 is 15 amino acids. V dropped 0 bases and J dropped 1 base, with 10 bases sitting between them. The CDR3 nucleotides are TGCGCCAGCAGCTTGGAACGGGGGGCCCAAGAGACCCAGTACTTC. It translates to CASSLERGAQETQYF.

The chain has TRBV7-2 and TRBJ1-2; 7 bases map to TRBD1. In germline, CDR1 is SGHTA, CDR2 FQGNSA. After removal of 6 bases from V and 4 bases from J, the junction contained 11 bases not matched to a gene. CDR3 size: 15 residues. CDR3: CASSSFRGDVYGYTF. The DNA of the CDR3 is TGTGCCAGCAGTTCATTCAGGGGGGATGTCTATGGCTACACCTTC.

The chain carries TRBV2 and TRBJ2-3; weak D call: TRBD1 (5 bases). Trimming took off 9 bases at V and 0 bases at J, with 16 bases between the two ends. The CDR3 is 15 amino acids. Germline V gives CDR1 SNHLY, CDR2 FYNNEI. CDR3 DNA sequence: TGTGCCAGTTATCAGACGACAGCTAGCACAGATACGCAGTATTTT. Translation gives CASYQTTASTDTQYF.

The rearrangement joins TRBV19 to TRBJ1-5, with 9 bases matching TRBD1. Germline V gene sequence: CDR1 LNHDA, CDR2 SQIVND (reference sequence). Germline trimming cut 1 base from V and 7 bases from J; bases unmatched to any gene: 8. This CDR3 is built from 16 residues. The CDR3 protein is CASSIGGQGIGQPQHF. CDR3 in DNA: TGTGCCAGTAGTATAGGGGGACAGGGCATTGGACAGCCCCAGCATTTT.